These T cell receptor beta chains were read from a single sample in a study of STAT3 mutations in large granular lymphocyte leukemia. TCRdb's table, derived via immunoSEQ multiplex PCR, lists solely in-frame clones and lacks some. The table includes 35,000 to 50,000 clones, around 80% detected once. The sequencing input was PBMCs. These receptors were taken from a human donor with T large granular lymphocyte leukemia. Some clones in this sample may be carry-over from other donors' samples. Each CDR3 is given with its conserved first and last residue. Each record gives: D gene, V gene, J gene, clone size, CDR3 protein, CDR3 DNA. A D gene is named only where the DNA matches it firmly. Expanded clones get a size class; other rows say once, few or many, or leave the size out.

D gene: NA
V gene: TRBV7-8
J gene: TRBJ1-5
clone size: NA
CDR3 protein: CASSLDLPILHQPQHF
CDR3 DNA: TGTGCCAGCAGCTTAGACCTCCCCATACTTCATCAGCCCCAGCATTTT

D gene: TRBD1
V gene: TRBV5-1
J gene: TRBJ2-7
clone size: NA
CDR3 protein: CASSPKPPGQGSYEQYF
CDR3 DNA: TGCGCCAGCAGCCCTAAACCACCGGGACAGGGGAGTTACGAGCAGTACTTC

D gene: TRBD2
V gene: TRBV7-9
J gene: TRBJ2-1
clone size: NA
CDR3 protein: CASSFPPGLGPNNEQFF
CDR3 DNA: TGTGCCAGCAGCTTCCCCCCGGGACTAGGCCCTAACAATGAGCAGTTCTTC

D gene: NA
V gene: TRBV5-1
J gene: TRBJ2-5
clone size: NA
CDR3 protein: CASSLEETQYF
CDR3 DNA: TGCGCCAGCAGCTTAGAAGAGACCCAGTACTTC

D gene: TRBD1
V gene: TRBV5-1
J gene: TRBJ1-2
clone size: NA
CDR3 protein: CASSHGQADVSYGYTF
CDR3 DNA: TGCGCCAGCAGCCACGGACAGGCCGACGTTAGCTATGGCTACACCTTC

D gene: NA
V gene: TRBV5-1
J gene: TRBJ1-5
clone size: NA
CDR3 protein: CASSLEGGESQPQHF
CDR3 DNA: TGCGCCAGCAGCTTGGAAGGGGGGGAAAGCCAGCCCCAGCATTTT

D gene: TRBD1
V gene: TRBV11-3
J gene: TRBJ1-5
clone size: few
CDR3 protein: CASSSKPGGGQPQHF
CDR3 DNA: TGTGCCAGCAGCTCCAAGCCAGGGGGAGGCCAGCCCCAGCATTTT

D gene: NA
V gene: TRBV5-1
J gene: TRBJ1-2
clone size: NA
CDR3 protein: CASSLGGTNYGYTF
CDR3 DNA: TGCGCCAGCAGCTTGGGGGGTACTAACTATGGCTACACCTTC

D gene: NA
V gene: TRBV6-5
J gene: TRBJ1-6
clone size: NA
CDR3 protein: CASSRDGGNSPLHF
CDR3 DNA: TGTGCCAGCAGTCGCGACGGAGGCAATTCACCCCTCCACTTT

D gene: NA
V gene: TRBV30
J gene: TRBJ2-1
clone size: NA
CDR3 protein: CAWRGSYNEQFF
CDR3 DNA: TGTGCCTGGAGGGGTTCCTACAATGAGCAGTTCTTC

D gene: NA
V gene: TRBV4-1
J gene: TRBJ2-3
clone size: NA
CDR3 protein: CASSLRLAGDTDTQYF
CDR3 DNA: TGCGCCAGCAGCCTCCGCCTGGCGGGTGACACAGATACGCAGTATTTT

D gene: NA
V gene: TRBV6-1
J gene: TRBJ1-1
clone size: once
CDR3 protein: CASSESGLNTEAFF
CDR3 DNA: TGTGCCAGCAGTGAATCAGGGTTGAACACTGAAGCTTTCTTT

D gene: TRBD1
V gene: TRBV2
J gene: TRBJ2-1
clone size: NA
CDR3 protein: CASKRTGAEQFF
CDR3 DNA: TGTGCCAGCAAAAGGACAGGGGCTGAGCAGTTCTTC

D gene: NA
V gene: TRBV5-1
J gene: TRBJ1-3
clone size: NA
CDR3 protein: CASRDSTSGNTIYF
CDR3 DNA: TGCGCCAGCAGGGACTCAACCTCTGGAAACACCATATATTTT

D gene: NA
V gene: TRBV4-3
J gene: TRBJ2-2
clone size: NA
CDR3 protein: CASSQGVGGGTGELFF
CDR3 DNA: TGCGCCAGCAGCCAAGGGGTCGGGGGCGGCACCGGGGAGCTGTTTTTT

D gene: NA
V gene: TRBV19
J gene: TRBJ2-3
clone size: NA
CDR3 protein: CASKGRGTDTQYF
CDR3 DNA: TGTGCCAGTAAGGGCAGGGGAACAGATACGCAGTATTTT

D gene: NA
V gene: TRBV19
J gene: TRBJ2-3
clone size: NA
CDR3 protein: CASKGLPGDTQYF
CDR3 DNA: TGTGCCAGTAAGGGACTCCCCGGGGATACGCAGTATTTT

D gene: NA
V gene: TRBV19
J gene: TRBJ2-7
clone size: NA
CDR3 protein: CASSISPYEQYF
CDR3 DNA: TGTGCCAGTAGTATCTCCCCCTACGAGCAGTACTTC

D gene: NA
V gene: TRBV6-5
J gene: TRBJ1-6
clone size: NA
CDR3 protein: CASRQGEGASPLHF
CDR3 DNA: TGTGCCAGCAGACAGGGCGAGGGAGCTTCACCCCTCCACTTT

D gene: TRBD1
V gene: TRBV5-1
J gene: TRBJ2-2
clone size: NA
CDR3 protein: CASTQWTGTSGELFF
CDR3 DNA: TGCGCCAGCACCCAATGGACAGGGACTTCCGGGGAGCTGTTTTTT

D gene: NA
V gene: TRBV6-6
J gene: TRBJ2-5
clone size: NA
CDR3 protein: CASSPRPEGETQYF
CDR3 DNA: TGTGCCAGCAGTCCAAGACCCGAGGGAGAGACCCAGTACTTC

D gene: NA
V gene: TRBV29-1
J gene: TRBJ1-1
clone size: NA
CDR3 protein: CSAVHTEAFF
CDR3 DNA: TGCAGCGCGGTTCACACTGAAGCTTTCTTT

D gene: NA
V gene: TRBV27
J gene: TRBJ1-1
clone size: NA
CDR3 protein: CASSLSGGGRLEAFF
CDR3 DNA: TGTGCCAGCAGTTTATCGGGGGGCGGACGCCTTGAAGCTTTCTTT

D gene: NA
V gene: TRBV7-9
J gene: TRBJ2-3
clone size: once
CDR3 protein: CASSLGTPDTQYF
CDR3 DNA: TGTGCCAGCAGCCTGGGGACTCCAGATACGCAGTATTTT

D gene: NA
V gene: TRBV27
J gene: TRBJ1-6
clone size: NA
CDR3 protein: CASSLHRDGSPLHF
CDR3 DNA: TGTGCCAGCAGTTTACACAGGGATGGTTCACCCCTCCACTTT

D gene: NA
V gene: TRBV7-9
J gene: TRBJ1-1
clone size: NA
CDR3 protein: CASSPHPGGGGTEAFF
CDR3 DNA: TGTGCCAGCAGCCCTCACCCAGGCGGGGGTGGCACTGAAGCTTTCTTT

D gene: NA
V gene: TRBV4-1
J gene: TRBJ2-7
clone size: NA
CDR3 protein: CASSQPLGQMSSYEQYF
CDR3 DNA: TGCGCCAGCAGCCAACCACTCGGGCAGATGAGCTCCTACGAGCAGTACTTC

D gene: NA
V gene: TRBV5-1
J gene: TRBJ1-1
clone size: medium-sized
CDR3 protein: CASSLYKSNTEAFF
CDR3 DNA: TGCGCCAGCAGCTTGTACAAGTCGAACACTGAAGCTTTCTTT

D gene: NA
V gene: TRBV27
J gene: TRBJ2-5
clone size: few
CDR3 protein: CASSLSRRWQETQYF
CDR3 DNA: TGTGCCAGCAGTTTATCGAGACGGTGGCAAGAGACCCAGTACTTC

D gene: NA
V gene: TRBV5-6
J gene: TRBJ1-5
clone size: NA
CDR3 protein: CASSFSNQPQHF
CDR3 DNA: TGTGCCAGCAGCTTTAGTAATCAGCCCCAGCATTTT

D gene: NA
V gene: TRBV6-5
J gene: TRBJ1-2
clone size: few
CDR3 protein: CASRSIKTSLYTF
CDR3 DNA: TGTGCCAGCCGATCGATCAAAACGTCTCTCTACACCTTC